The T cell receptor beta chain described here comes from a study of CD8 T cells in ankylosing spondylitis. Researchers built TCR beta libraries using quantitative 5'-RACE with molecular barcodes. TCRdb analysed the 5' RACE reads with MiXCR anew, one entry per CDR3 protein. The sample records under 450,000 distinct CDR3 sequences, over 15% being singletons. Looked up from germline, CDR1 is SSHAT and CDR2 is FNYEAQ (reference sequence). The CDR3 has 15 amino acids. This clonotype showed up just a few times. What it binds is unknown. At one of its ends the junction is not consistent with the germline gene, which may arise from a read error. Whole-study results and caveats: Reportedly, disease-linked clones are significantly enriched in ankylosing spondylitis patients' matched synovial fluid. Peripheral blood samples showed relatively rare disease-linked clones, and these clones were CD8+. Existing reports had already noted some motif variants in reactive arthritis synovial fluid and blood. Seven to nine highly homologous variants formed a TCR beta motif that appeared characteristic of ankylosing spondylitis blood.

The TCR sequence derives from a male donor with ankylosing spondylitis. The specimen was blood, either unsorted or a sorted T cell fraction (not recorded which). The gene calls are TRBV7-7 and TRBJ2-3; D is possibly TRBD2 (6 bases). The CDR3 sequence is CASSLAPGTPETQYF. CDR3 nucleotide sequence: TGTGCTAGCAGCTTAGCTCCCGGGACTCCGGAGACGCAGTATTTT.